This T cell receptor (beta chain) was observed in a study of sequential checkpoint blockade in melanoma. Across the study: First-line arms were nivolumab then ipilimumab, or the reverse, randomized 1:1. Both treatment sequences were followed by maintenance nivolumab.

The V gene's germline CDR1 is SNHLY and CDR2 FYNNEI. With 4 bases clipped from V and 0 bases from J, the junction kept 9 bases outside the gene matches. The CDR3 totals 17 residues. Clones were sequenced by immunoSEQ multiplex PCR, and TCRdb holds only the in-frame ones, with some missing. Among 18,000 or so clones listed, roughly 69% were seen once. Treatment noted: randomized to nivolumab then ipilimumab (arm A) or the reverse (arm B). No patient had prior DNA-damaging chemotherapy. From thawed PBMCs, live CD3+CD8+ cells negative for CD19 and CD56 were sorted. The material was CD8+ T cells sorted from blood (inferred from file names), obtained from a patient given nivolumab and ipilimumab in sequence. This receptor was identified in a human donor with melanoma. The chain employs TRBV2 and TRBJ1-1; TRBD1 matches 9 bases. The CDR3 here is CASSVNRDRALNTEAFF. Written as DNA, the CDR3 is TGTGCCAGCAGTGTTAACCGGGACAGGGCCCTGAACACTGAAGCTTTCTTT.